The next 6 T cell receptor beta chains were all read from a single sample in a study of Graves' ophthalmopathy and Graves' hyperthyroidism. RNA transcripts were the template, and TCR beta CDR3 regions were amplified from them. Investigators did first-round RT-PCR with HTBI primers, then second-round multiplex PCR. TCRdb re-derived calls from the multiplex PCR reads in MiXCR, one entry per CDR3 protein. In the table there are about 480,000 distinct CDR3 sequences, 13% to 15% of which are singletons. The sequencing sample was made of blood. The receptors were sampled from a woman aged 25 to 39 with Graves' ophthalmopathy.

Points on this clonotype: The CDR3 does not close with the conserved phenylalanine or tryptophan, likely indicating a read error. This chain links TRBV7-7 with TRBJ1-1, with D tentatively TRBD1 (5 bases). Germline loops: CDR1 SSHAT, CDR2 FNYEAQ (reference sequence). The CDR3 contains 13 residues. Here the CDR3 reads CASSRGVGTEAFL. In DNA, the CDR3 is TGTGCTAGCAGCCGGGGGGTGGGCACTGAAGCTTTCTTG.

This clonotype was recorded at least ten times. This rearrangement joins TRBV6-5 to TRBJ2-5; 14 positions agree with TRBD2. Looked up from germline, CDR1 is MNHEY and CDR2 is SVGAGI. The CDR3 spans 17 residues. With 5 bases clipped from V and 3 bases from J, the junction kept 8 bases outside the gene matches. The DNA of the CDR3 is TGTGCCAGCAGTAATGTTCCGGGACTAGCGGGGGAAGAGACCCAGTACTTC. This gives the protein CASSNVPGLAGEETQYF.

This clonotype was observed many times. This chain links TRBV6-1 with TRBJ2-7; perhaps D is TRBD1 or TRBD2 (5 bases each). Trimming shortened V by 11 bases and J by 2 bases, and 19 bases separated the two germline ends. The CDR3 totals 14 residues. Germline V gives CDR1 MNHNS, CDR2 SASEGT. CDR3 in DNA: TGTGCCTCCAAGGATGGGGGACCCCCCTACGAGCAGTACTTC. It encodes CASKDGGPPYEQYF.

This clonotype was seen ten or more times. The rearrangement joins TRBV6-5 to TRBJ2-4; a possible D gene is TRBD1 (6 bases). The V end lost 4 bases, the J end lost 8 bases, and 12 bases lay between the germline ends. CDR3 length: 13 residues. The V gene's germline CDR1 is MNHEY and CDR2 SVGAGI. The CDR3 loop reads CASSSQGVDIQYF. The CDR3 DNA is TGTGCCAGCAGTTCACAGGGAGTTGACATTCAGTACTTC.

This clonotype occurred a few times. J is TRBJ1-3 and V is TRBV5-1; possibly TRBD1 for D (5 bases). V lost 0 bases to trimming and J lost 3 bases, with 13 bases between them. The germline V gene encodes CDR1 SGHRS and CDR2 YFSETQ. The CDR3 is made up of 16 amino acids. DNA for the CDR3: TGCGCCAGCAGCTTGGAGGGACGGAGGAATGGAAACACCATATATTTT. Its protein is CASSLEGRRNGNTIYF.

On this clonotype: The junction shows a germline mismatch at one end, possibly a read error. The CDR3 reads CACSRGTGAPYEQYF. The CDR3 bases are TGCGCCTGCAGCCGCGGGACAGGGGCACCCTACGAGCAGTACTTC. The chain carries TRBV5-1 and TRBJ2-7; TRBD1 aligns across 10 bases. Germline loops: CDR1 SGHRS, CDR2 YFSETQ. The CDR3 is made up of 15 amino acids.